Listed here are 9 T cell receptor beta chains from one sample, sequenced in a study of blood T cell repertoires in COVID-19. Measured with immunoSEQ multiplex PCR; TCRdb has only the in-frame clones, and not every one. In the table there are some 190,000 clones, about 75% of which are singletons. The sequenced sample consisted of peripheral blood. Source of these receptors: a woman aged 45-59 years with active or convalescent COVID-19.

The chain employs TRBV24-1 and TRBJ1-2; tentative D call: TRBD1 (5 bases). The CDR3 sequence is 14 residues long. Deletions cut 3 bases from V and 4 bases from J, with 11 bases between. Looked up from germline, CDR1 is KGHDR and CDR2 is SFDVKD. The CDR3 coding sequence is TGTGCCACCAGTGATGGATCGACAGCCTATGGCTACACCTTC. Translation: CATSDGSTAYGYTF.

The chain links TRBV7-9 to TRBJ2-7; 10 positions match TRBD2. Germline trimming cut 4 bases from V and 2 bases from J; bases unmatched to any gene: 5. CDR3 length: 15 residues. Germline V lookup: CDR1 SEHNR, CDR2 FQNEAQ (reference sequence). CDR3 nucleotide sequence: TGTGCCAGCAGCTCCCCGAGCGGGAGGGCCTACGAGCAGTACTTC. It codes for CASSSPSGRAYEQYF.

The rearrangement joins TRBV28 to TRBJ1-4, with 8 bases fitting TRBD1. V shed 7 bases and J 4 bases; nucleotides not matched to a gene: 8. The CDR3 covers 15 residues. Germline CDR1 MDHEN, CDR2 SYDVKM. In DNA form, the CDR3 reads TGTGCCAGCACCCCTAGGGACAGGCATAATGAAAAACTGTTTTTT. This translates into CASTPRDRHNEKLFF.

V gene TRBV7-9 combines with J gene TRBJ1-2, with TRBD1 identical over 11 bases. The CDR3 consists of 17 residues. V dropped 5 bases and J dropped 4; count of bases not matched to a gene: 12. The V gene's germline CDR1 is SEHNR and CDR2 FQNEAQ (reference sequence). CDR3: CASSVRDRGASGYGYTF. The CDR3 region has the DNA TGTGCCAGCAGCGTCCGGGACAGGGGGGCCTCTGGCTATGGCTACACCTTC. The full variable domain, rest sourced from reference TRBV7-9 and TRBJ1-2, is DTGVSQNPRHKITKRGQNVTFRCDPISEHNRLYWYRQTLGQGPEFLTYFQNEAQLEKSRLLSDRFSAERPKGSFSTLEIQRTEQGDSAMYLCASSVRDRGASGYGYTFGSGTRLTVV.

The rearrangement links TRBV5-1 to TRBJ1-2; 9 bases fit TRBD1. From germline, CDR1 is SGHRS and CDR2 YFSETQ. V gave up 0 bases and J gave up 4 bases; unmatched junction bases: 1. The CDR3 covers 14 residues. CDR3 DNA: TGCGCCAGCAGCTTGGAGGGACAGGGCTATGGCTACACCTTC. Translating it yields CASSLEGQGYGYTF.

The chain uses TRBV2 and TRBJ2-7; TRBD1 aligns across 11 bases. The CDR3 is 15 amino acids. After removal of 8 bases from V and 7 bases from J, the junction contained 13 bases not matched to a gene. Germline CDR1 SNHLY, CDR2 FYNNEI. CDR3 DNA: TGTGCCAGCGCCCCTCCCGGGACAGGGGGGAAAGAGCAGTACTTC. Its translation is CASAPPGTGGKEQYF.

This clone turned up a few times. CDR3 DNA: TGTGCCAGTAGTCTAGTAACTATCGGACAGTCTGAAGCTTTCTTT. It encodes CASSLVTIGQSEAFF. The chain is built from TRBV19 and TRBJ1-1, with D tentatively TRBD1 (6 bases). Germline V gene lookup returns CDR1 LNHDA and CDR2 SQIVND (reference sequence). Deletions cut 5 bases from V and 6 bases from J, with 19 bases between. The CDR3 totals 15 residues.

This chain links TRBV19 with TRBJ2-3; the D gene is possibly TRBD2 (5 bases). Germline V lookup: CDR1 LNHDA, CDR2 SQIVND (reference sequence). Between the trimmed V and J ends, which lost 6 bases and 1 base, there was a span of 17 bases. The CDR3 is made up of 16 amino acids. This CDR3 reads CASRRAPLARTDTQYF. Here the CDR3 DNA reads TGTGCCAGTAGGAGGGCCCCTTTAGCGCGCACAGATACGCAGTATTTT.

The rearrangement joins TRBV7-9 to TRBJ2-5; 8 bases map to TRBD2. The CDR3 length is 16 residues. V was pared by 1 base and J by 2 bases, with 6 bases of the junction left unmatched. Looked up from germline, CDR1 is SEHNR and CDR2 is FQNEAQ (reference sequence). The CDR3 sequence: CASSLGLASSQETQYF. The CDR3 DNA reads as TGTGCCAGCAGCTTAGGACTAGCGTCTTCGCAAGAGACCCAGTACTTC.